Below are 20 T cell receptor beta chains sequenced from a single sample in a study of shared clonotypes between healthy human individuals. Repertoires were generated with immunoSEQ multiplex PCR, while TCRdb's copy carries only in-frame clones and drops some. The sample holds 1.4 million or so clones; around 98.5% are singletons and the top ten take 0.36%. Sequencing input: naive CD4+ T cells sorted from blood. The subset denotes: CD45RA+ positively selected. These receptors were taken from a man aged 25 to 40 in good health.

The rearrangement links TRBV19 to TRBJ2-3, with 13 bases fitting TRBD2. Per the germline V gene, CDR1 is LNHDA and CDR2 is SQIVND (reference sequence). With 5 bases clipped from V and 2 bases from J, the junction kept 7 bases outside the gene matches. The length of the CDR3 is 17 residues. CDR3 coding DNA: TGTGCCAGTAGTTCCGGGACTAGCGGGGTTTACACAGATACGCAGTATTTT. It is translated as CASSSGTSGVYTDTQYF.

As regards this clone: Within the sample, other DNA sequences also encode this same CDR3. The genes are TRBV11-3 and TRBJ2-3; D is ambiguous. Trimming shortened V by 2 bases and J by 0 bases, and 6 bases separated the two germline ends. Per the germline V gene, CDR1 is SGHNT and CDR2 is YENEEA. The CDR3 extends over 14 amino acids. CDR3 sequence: CASSLTGSTDTQYF. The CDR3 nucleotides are TGTGCCAGCAGCTTAACCGGGAGCACAGATACGCAGTATTTT.

As DNA, the CDR3 is TGTGCCAGCAGCACTCCTAAGACAGGGGCGCCCCTAGATACGCAGTATTTT. The encoded protein is CASSTPKTGAPLDTQYF. V usage is TRBV14 and J usage is TRBJ2-3; 8 positions match TRBD1. Germline CDR1 SGHDN, CDR2 FVKESK. The J segment lost 5 bases and the V segment lost 5 bases, leaving 15 bases of the junction unmatched. The CDR3 runs to 17 residues. The full variable domain, rest sourced from reference TRBV14 and TRBJ2-3, is EAGVTQFPSHSVIEKGQTVTLRCDPISGHDNLYWYRRVMGKEIKFLLHFVKESKQDESGMPNNRFLAERTGGTYSTLKVQPAELEDSGVYFCASSTPKTGAPLDTQYFGPGTRLTVL.

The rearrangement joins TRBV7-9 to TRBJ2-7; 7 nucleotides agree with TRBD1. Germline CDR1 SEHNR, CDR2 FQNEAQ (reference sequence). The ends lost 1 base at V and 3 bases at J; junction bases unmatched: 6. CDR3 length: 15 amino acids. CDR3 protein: CASSLERGRLYEQYF. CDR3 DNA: TGTGCCAGCAGCTTAGAAAGGGGGCGTCTCTACGAGCAGTACTTC.

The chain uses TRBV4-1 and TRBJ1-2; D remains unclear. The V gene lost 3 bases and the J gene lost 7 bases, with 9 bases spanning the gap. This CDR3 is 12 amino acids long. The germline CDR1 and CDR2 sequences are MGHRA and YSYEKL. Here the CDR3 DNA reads TGCGCCAGCAGCCAGGGTTCTGGTGGCTACACCTTC. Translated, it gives CASSQGSGGYTF.

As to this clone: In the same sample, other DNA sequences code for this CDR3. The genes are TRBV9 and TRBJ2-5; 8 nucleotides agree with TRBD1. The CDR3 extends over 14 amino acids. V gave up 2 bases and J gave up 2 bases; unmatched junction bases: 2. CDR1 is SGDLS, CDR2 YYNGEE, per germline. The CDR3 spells CASSVGQGQETQYF. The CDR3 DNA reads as TGTGCCAGCAGCGTTGGACAGGGACAAGAGACCCAGTACTTC.

The CDR3 DNA reads TGTGCCAGCAATCAGATCAATCAGCCCCAGCATTTT. Amino acids: CASNQINQPQHF. The chain uses TRBV28 and TRBJ1-5; D uncertain. V lost 7 bases to trimming and J lost 3 bases, with 7 bases between them. The CDR3 runs 12 residues. Germline loops: CDR1 MDHEN, CDR2 SYDVKM.

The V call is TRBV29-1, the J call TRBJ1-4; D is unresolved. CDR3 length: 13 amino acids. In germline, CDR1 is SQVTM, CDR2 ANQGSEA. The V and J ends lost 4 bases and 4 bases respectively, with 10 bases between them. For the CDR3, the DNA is TGCAGCGTTGGAGAGGTCTTTAATGAAAAACTGTTTTTT. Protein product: CSVGEVFNEKLFF. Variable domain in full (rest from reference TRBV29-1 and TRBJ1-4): SAVISQKPSRDICQRGTSLTIQCQVDSQVTMMFWYRQQPGQSLTLIATANQGSEATYESGFVIDKFPISRPNLTFSTLTVSNMSPEDSSIYLCSVGEVFNEKLFFGSGTQLSVL.

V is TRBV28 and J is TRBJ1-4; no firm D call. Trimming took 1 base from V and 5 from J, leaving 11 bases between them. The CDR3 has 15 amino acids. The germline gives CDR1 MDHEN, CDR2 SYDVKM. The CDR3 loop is CASSLSQAWNEKLFF. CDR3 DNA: TGTGCCAGCAGTTTATCCCAGGCTTGGAATGAAAAACTGTTTTTT. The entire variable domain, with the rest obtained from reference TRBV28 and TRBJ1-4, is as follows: DVKVTQSSRYLVKRTGEKVFLECVQDMDHENMFWYRQDPGLGLRLIYFSYDVKMKEKGDIPEGYSVSREKKERFSLILESASTNQTSMYLCASSLSQAWNEKLFFGSGTQLSVL.

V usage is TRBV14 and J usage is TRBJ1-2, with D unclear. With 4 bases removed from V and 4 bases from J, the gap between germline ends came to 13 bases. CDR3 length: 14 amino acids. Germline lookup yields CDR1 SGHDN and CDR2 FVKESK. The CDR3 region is CASSPTSFGYGYTF. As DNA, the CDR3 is TGTGCCAGCAGCCCTACTTCATTTGGCTATGGCTACACCTTC.

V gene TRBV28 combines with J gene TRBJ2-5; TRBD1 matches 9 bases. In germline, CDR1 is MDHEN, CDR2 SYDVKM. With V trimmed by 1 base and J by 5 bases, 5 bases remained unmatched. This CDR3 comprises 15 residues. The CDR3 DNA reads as TGTGCCAGCAGTTTATTTCGACAGGGGGGGGAGACCCAGTACTTC. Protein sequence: CASSLFRQGGETQYF. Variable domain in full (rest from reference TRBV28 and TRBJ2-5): DVKVTQSSRYLVKRTGEKVFLECVQDMDHENMFWYRQDPGLGLRLIYFSYDVKMKEKGDIPEGYSVSREKKERFSLILESASTNQTSMYLCASSLFRQGGETQYFGPGTRLLVL.

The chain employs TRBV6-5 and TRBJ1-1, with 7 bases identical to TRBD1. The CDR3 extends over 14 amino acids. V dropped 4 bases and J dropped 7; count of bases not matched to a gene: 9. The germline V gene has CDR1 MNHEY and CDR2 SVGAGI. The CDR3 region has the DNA TGTGCCAGCAGTTCCCCAACAGGGGCCCTTGAAGCTTTCTTT. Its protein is CASSSPTGALEAFF.

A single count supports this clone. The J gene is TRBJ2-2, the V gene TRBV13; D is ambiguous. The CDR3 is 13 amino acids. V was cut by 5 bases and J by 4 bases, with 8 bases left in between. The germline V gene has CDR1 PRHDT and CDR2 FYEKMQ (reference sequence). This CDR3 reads CASSPRPTGELFF. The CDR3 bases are TGTGCCAGCAGCCCCAGGCCCACCGGGGAGCTGTTTTTT.

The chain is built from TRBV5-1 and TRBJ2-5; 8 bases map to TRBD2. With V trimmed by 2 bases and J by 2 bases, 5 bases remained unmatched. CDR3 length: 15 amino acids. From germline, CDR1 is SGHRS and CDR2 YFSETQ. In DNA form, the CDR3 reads TGCGCCAGCAGCTTAGCGGGAGCCCGGCAAGAGACCCAGTACTTC. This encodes CASSLAGARQETQYF. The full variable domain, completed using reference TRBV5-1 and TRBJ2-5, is KAGVTQTPRYLIKTRGQQVTLSCSPISGHRSVSWYQQTPGQGLQFLFEYFSETQRNKGNFPGRFSGRQFSNSRSEMNVSTLELGDSALYLCASSLAGARQETQYFGPGTRLLVL.

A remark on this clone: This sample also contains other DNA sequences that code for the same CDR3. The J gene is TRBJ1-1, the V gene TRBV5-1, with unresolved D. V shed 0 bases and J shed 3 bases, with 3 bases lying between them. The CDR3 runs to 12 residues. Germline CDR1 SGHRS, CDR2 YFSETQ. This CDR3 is CASSLGDTEAFF. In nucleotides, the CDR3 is TGCGCCAGCAGCTTGGGTGACACTGAAGCTTTCTTT. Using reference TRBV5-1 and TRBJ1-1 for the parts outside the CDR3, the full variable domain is KAGVTQTPRYLIKTRGQQVTLSCSPISGHRSVSWYQQTPGQGLQFLFEYFSETQRNKGNFPGRFSGRQFSNSRSEMNVSTLELGDSALYLCASSLGDTEAFFGQGTRLTVV.

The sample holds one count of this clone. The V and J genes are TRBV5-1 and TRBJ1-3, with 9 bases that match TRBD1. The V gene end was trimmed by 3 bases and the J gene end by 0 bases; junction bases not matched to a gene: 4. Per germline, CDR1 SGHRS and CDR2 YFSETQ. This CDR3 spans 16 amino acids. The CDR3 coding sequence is TGCGCCAGCAGCTCTACAGGGGGCGTCTCTGGAAACACCATATATTTT. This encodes CASSSTGGVSGNTIYF.

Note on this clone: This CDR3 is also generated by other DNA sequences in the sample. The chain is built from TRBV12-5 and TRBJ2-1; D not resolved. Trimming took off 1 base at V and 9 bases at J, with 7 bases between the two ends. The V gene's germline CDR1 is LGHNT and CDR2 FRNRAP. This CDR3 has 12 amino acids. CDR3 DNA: TGTGCTAGTGGTTTGGACCTGGGTGAGCAGTTCTTC. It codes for CASGLDLGEQFF.

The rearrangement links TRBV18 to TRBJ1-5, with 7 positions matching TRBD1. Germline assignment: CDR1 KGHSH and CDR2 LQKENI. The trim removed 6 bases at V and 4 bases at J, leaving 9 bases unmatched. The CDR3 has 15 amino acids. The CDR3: CASSETGQTNQPQHF. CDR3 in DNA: TGTGCCAGCTCCGAGACGGGACAGACTAATCAGCCCCAGCATTTT.

The CDR3 DNA sequence: TGTGCCAGCAAGCCCCCCCCCGGGACAGCAAACACCGGGGAGCTGTTTTTT. Translated, it gives CASKPPPGTANTGELFF. The chain has TRBV28 and TRBJ2-2; 7 bases fit TRBD1. The CDR3 has 17 residues. The V and J ends lost 7 bases and 2 bases, in that order; junction bases with no gene match: 13. Germline lookup yields CDR1 MDHEN and CDR2 SYDVKM.

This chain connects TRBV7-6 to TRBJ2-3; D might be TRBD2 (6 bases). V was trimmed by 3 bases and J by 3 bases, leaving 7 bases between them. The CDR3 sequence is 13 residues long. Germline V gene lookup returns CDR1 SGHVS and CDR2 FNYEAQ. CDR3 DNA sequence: TGTGCCAGCAGCTTTAGCGGTACAGATACGCAGTATTTT. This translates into CASSFSGTDTQYF.